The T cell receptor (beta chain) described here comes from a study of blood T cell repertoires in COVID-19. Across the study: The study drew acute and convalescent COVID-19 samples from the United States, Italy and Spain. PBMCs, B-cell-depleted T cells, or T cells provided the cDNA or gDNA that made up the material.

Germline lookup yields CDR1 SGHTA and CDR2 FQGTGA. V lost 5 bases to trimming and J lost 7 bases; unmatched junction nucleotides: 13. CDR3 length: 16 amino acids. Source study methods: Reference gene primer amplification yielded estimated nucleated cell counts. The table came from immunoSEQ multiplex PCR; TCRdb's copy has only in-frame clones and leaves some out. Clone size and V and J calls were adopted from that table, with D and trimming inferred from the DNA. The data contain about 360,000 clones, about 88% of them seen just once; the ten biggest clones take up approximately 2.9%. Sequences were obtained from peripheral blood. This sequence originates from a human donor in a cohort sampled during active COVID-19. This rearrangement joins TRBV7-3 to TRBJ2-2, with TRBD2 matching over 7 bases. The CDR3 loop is CASSRYLAAEGGELFF. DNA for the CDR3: TGTGCCAGCAGCCGGTACCTAGCGGCTGAGGGCGGGGAGCTGTTTTTT.